This TCR beta chain was observed in a study of blood T cell repertoires in COVID-19. About the study: The origin of the acute and convalescent COVID-19 samples was the United States, Italy and Spain.

The V gene end was trimmed by 8 bases and the J gene end by 4 bases; junction bases not matched to a gene: 5. From germline, CDR1 is SGHTA and CDR2 FQGNSA. The CDR3 extends over 15 amino acids. Sequenced by immunoSEQ multiplex PCR; TCRdb stores in-frame clones only, minus some. The data show some 120,000 clones, about 70% seen once. The chain employs TRBV7-2 and TRBJ2-1, with 13 bases identical to TRBD2. This sequence was found in a woman between 65 and 79 years old with acute or convalescent COVID-19. The sequencing input was peripheral blood. The CDR3 here is CASLRTSGGYNEQFF. CDR3 bases: TGTGCCAGCCTCCGGACTAGCGGGGGTTACAATGAGCAGTTCTTC. Full variable domain (remainder filled in from reference TRBV7-2 and TRBJ2-1): GAGVSQSPSNKVTEKGKDVELRCDPISGHTALYWYRQSLGQGLEFLIYFQGNSAPDKSGLPSDRFSAERTGGSVSTLTIQRTQQEDSAVYLCASLRTSGGYNEQFFGPGTRLTVL.